This passage covers 25 T cell receptor beta chains from one sample sequenced in a study of regulatory T cells in long-lasting Graves disease. The authors built TCR beta libraries using iRepertoire HTBI primers and Arm-PCR of CDR3 regions. TCRdb recomputed calls from the multiplex PCR reads with MiXCR, one row per CDR3 protein. Of a few hundred thousand distinct CDR3 sequences listed, about 13% are singletons. The time point was: newly diagnosed GD, antithyroid drugs for less than 3 months. After RNA was extracted from PBMCs, the TCR library was made from it. The sample was also linked to a second study, of T cells in Graves' hyperthyroidism and ophthalmopathy.

Sample: peripheral blood mononuclear cells (PBMCs), taken at new diagnosis, from a patient treated with antithyroid drugs. Every receptor here comes from a young man with Graves disease.

About this clonotype itself: A read error may produce the germline difference seen at one junction end. This chain connects TRBV2 to TRBJ1-2; the match to TRBD1 covers 10 bases. Per the germline V gene, CDR1 is SNHLY and CDR2 is FYNNEI. The CDR3 has 15 residues. The CDR3 sequence: CANSEGGQGIYGYTF. As DNA, the CDR3 is TGTGCCAACAGTGAAGGGGGACAGGGGATCTATGGCTACACCTTC.

The V and J genes are TRBV20-1 and TRBJ1-5; D uncertain. The CDR3 totals 15 residues. V shed 0 bases and J shed 0 bases, with 9 bases lying between them. The germline CDR1 and CDR2 sequences are DFQATT and SNEGSKA (reference sequence). CDR3 nucleotides: TGCAGTGCTAGAGAATTGCGAGTTAGCAATCAGCCCCAGCATTTT. This codes for CSARELRVSNQPQHF.

The chain uses TRBV9 and TRBJ2-1; no clear D. The V gene lost 4 bases and the J gene lost 6 bases, with 17 bases spanning the gap. Germline CDR1 and CDR2: SGDLS and YYNGEE. This CDR3 is 15 amino acids long. DNA for the CDR3: TGTGCCAGCAGCCCATTCGGGTTCGGTGTCAATGAGCAGTTCTTC. This gives the protein CASSPFGFGVNEQFF.

The table lists this clonotype with a few counts. The rearrangement links TRBV7-9 to TRBJ1-4; no clear D gene. Germline CDR1 is SEHNR and CDR2 is FQNEAQ (reference sequence). The V end lost 11 bases, the J end lost 0 bases, and 10 bases lay between the germline ends. The CDR3 runs 13 residues. CDR3 bases: TGTGCCGGCGCCGGAGCAACTAATGAAAAACTGTTTTTT. It translates to CAGAGATNEKLFF.

Of note for this clonotype: This may be a read error: a much more frequent sequence differs by one nucleotide. The CDR3, as DNA: TGCAGTGCTATCCTTGATATTACGCAGTATTTT. Encoded protein: CSAILDITQYF. The chain carries TRBV20-1 and TRBJ2-3; D remains ambiguous. CDR3 length: 11 amino acids. Germline V lookup: CDR1 DFQATT, CDR2 SNEGSKA (reference sequence). V lost 4 bases and J 8 bases, leaving 10 bases between the germline ends.

For this clonotype: Germline and junction disagree at one end, which may indicate a read error. V gene TRBV13 combines with J gene TRBJ2-1; 7 bases align to TRBD2. This CDR3 comprises 16 residues. Germline CDR1 reads PRHDT; CDR2 reads FYEKMQ (reference sequence). CDR3 loop: CASNLGGSRSYNEQFF. The CDR3 nucleotides read TGTGCCAGCAACTTAGGCGGGAGTAGGAGCTACAATGAGCAGTTCTTC.

This clonotype was picked up a small number of times. V is TRBV3-1 and J is TRBJ1-4; D not resolved. The V gene lost 6 bases and the J gene lost 7 bases, with 12 bases spanning the gap. The CDR3 runs 13 residues. Germline CDR1 reads LGHDT; CDR2 reads YNNKEL (reference sequence). The CDR3 DNA reads TGTGCCAGCAGGTGGCGGGGAGGTGAAAAACTGTTTTTT. It translates to CASRWRGGEKLFF. Together with reference TRBV3-1 and TRBJ1-4, the CDR3 gives the full variable domain: DTAVSQTPKYLVTQMGNDKSIKCEQNLGHDTMYWYKQDSKKFLKIMFSYNNKELIINETVPNRFSPKSPDKAHLNLHINSLELGDSAVYFCASRWRGGEKLFFGSGTQLSVL.

This clonotype showed up many times. The genes are TRBV24-1 and TRBJ2-2, with 10 bases identical to TRBD2. This CDR3 has 15 amino acids. J was trimmed by 3 bases and V by 3 bases; bases with no gene match: 0. CDR1 and CDR2 (germline): KGHDR, SFDVKD. For the CDR3, the DNA is TGTGCCACCAGTGATGGACTAGCGGACACCGGGGAGCTGTTTTTT. Encoded protein: CATSDGLADTGELFF.

This clonotype was picked up a small number of times. The chain links TRBV19 to TRBJ1-5; possibly TRBD1 for D (5 bases). Germline-derived CDR1 and CDR2 are LNHDA and SQIVND (reference sequence). V lost 5 bases and J lost 3, with 23 bases in between. The CDR3 runs to 18 residues. The CDR3 loop reads CASSPEGPVVDYNQPQHF. CDR3 DNA sequence: TGTGCCAGTAGTCCGGAGGGGCCTGTGGTCGACTACAATCAGCCCCAGCATTTT.

The chain links TRBV5-1 to TRBJ1-2; D is possibly TRBD1 (5 bases). The CDR3 covers 14 residues. V lost 4 bases to trimming and J lost 10 bases, with 20 bases between them. Germline V gene data show CDR1 as SGHRS and CDR2 as YFSETQ. CDR3 sequence (DNA): TGCGCCAGCAGCCCCGGGACGGTGGGATTTGTCTACACCTTC. This sequence encodes CASSPGTVGFVYTF. The full variable domain, its missing parts supplied by reference TRBV5-1 and TRBJ1-2, is KAGVTQTPRYLIKTRGQQVTLSCSPISGHRSVSWYQQTPGQGLQFLFEYFSETQRNKGNFPGRFSGRQFSNSRSEMNVSTLELGDSALYLCASSPGTVGFVYTFGSGTRLTVV.

This clonotype was seen many times. This chain links TRBV27 with TRBJ1-2; possibly TRBD1 for D (5 bases). The germline CDR1 and CDR2 sequences are MNHEY and SMNVEV (reference sequence). There are 13 residues in the CDR3. V dropped 5 bases and J dropped 8 bases, with 15 bases sitting between them. The CDR3 loop is CASSPAGFWGYTF. The CDR3 DNA reads as TGTGCCAGCAGTCCAGCAGGGTTCTGGGGCTACACCTTC.

Notes on this clonotype: A read error may explain this, as a much larger clone is one base away. This chain joins TRBV7-3 and TRBJ1-5; the D is unclear. The end of the DNA aligns better with TRBJ2-3, so the J call may be wrong. The CDR3 runs to 10 residues. Germline CDR1 reads SGHTA; CDR2 reads FQGTGA. The CDR3 loop reads CASSFSDQYF. In DNA form, the CDR3 reads TGTGCCAGCAGCTTTTCGGACCAGTATTTT.

This clonotype was recorded many times. V is TRBV27 and J is TRBJ2-1, with 13 bases fitting TRBD2. Trimming took 4 bases from V and 7 from J; bases not matched to a gene: 10. Germline assignment: CDR1 MNHEY and CDR2 SMNVEV (reference sequence). The CDR3 has 17 amino acids. CDR3 DNA: TGTGCCAGCAGTTACTACCCGGGACTAGCGGGATGGAATGAGCAGTTCTTC. Amino acid sequence: CASSYYPGLAGWNEQFF.

A remark on this clonotype: At one end the junction does not follow the germline gene, possibly because of a read error. The CDR3 here is CASSQDTSGRGLYNEQFF. CDR3 nucleotides: TGTGCCAGCAGCCAAGATACCAGCGGGAGAGGGTTGTACAATGAGCAGTTCTTC. This chain connects TRBV4-1 to TRBJ2-1; 8 nucleotides align to TRBD2. CDR3 length: 18 residues. Per the germline V gene, CDR1 is MGHRA and CDR2 is YSYEKL.

This clonotype was counted between two and nine times. J is TRBJ2-1 and V is TRBV5-1; TRBD2 agrees at 8 bases. V trimming: 4 bases; J trimming: 7 bases; junction bases outside the gene matches: 13. Germline CDR1 and CDR2: SGHRS and YFSETQ. The CDR3 has 16 amino acids. CDR3 amino acids: CASSRPPTSEGNEQFF. Written as DNA, the CDR3 is TGCGCCAGCAGCCGCCCCCCGACTAGCGAGGGAAATGAGCAGTTCTTC.

This clonotype was found many times. V usage is TRBV27 and J usage is TRBJ1-1; D is uncertain. Germline values: CDR1 MNHEY, CDR2 SMNVEV (reference sequence). This CDR3 region has 13 residues. V lost 2 bases and J 5 bases, leaving 9 bases between the germline ends. CDR3 DNA: TGTGCCAGCAGTTTACGAACAGCAACTGAAGCTTTCTTT. It codes for CASSLRTATEAFF.

In its sample, this clonotype was seen many times. The chain recombines TRBV3-1 with TRBJ2-2, with D possibly being TRBD1 or TRBD2 (6 bases each). This CDR3 comprises 13 residues. V was trimmed by 4 bases and J by 7 bases, leaving 10 bases between them. In germline, CDR1 is LGHDT, CDR2 YNNKEL (reference sequence). The chain's CDR3 is CASSPGGGGELFF. CDR3 coding DNA: TGTGCCAGCAGCCCCGGGGGCGGCGGGGAGCTGTTTTTT.

This clonotype came up a few times. V is TRBV5-1 and J is TRBJ1-6, with 7 positions matching TRBD1. J was trimmed by 9 bases and V by 4 bases; bases with no gene match: 13. The CDR3 covers 16 residues. The germline V gene encodes CDR1 SGHRS and CDR2 YFSETQ. This CDR3 is CASSVEPTGNASPLHF. CDR3 nucleotide sequence: TGCGCCAGCAGCGTAGAGCCGACAGGGAATGCTTCACCCCTCCACTTT.

The V and J genes are TRBV10-3 and TRBJ1-5; D ambiguous. CDR1 is ENHRY, CDR2 SYGVKD, per germline. V lost 0 bases, J lost 2 bases, and 8 bases lay in between. The CDR3 has 15 residues. For the CDR3, the DNA is TGTGCCATCAGTGAGTCTCTGGCAGGCAATCAGCCCCAGCATTTT. This sequence encodes CAISESLAGNQPQHF.

The rearrangement links TRBV11-2 to TRBJ2-7, with 8 bases aligning to TRBD1. With 1 base clipped from V and 5 bases from J, the junction kept 7 bases outside the gene matches. This CDR3 contains 15 residues. Looked up from germline, CDR1 is SGHAT and CDR2 is FQNNGV. CDR3 loop: CASSLGAAGGHEQYF. In DNA form, the CDR3 reads TGTGCCAGCAGCTTAGGGGCTGCAGGGGGCCACGAGCAGTACTTC.

Ten or more counts support this clonotype. The rearrangement links TRBV7-2 to TRBJ1-2; D remains unclear. V was clipped by 1 base and J by 4 bases, with 13 bases between them. The germline gives CDR1 SGHTA, CDR2 FQGNSA. The CDR3 has 15 residues. Here the CDR3 DNA reads TGTGCCAGCAGCTTAGGGCCGGTTAGTTCCTATGGCTACACCTTC. This gives the protein CASSLGPVSSYGYTF.

V and J are TRBV27 and TRBJ1-2; no clear D gene. Germline V lookup: CDR1 MNHEY, CDR2 SMNVEV (reference sequence). This CDR3 spans 13 amino acids. The ends were cut back, 11 bases at V and 0 bases at J, with 13 bases in the middle. The CDR3 is CAGMAVANYGYTF. CDR3 sequence (DNA): TGTGCCGGCATGGCAGTGGCTAACTATGGCTACACCTTC.

At least ten counts were recorded for this clonotype. This chain joins TRBV3-1 and TRBJ1-2; D remains ambiguous. In germline, CDR1 is LGHDT, CDR2 YNNKEL (reference sequence). V was pared by 0 bases and J by 8 bases, with 10 bases between. This CDR3 is built from 13 residues. CDR3 sequence reads: CASSQEGGGGYTF. The CDR3 DNA is TGTGCCAGCAGCCAAGAGGGTGGTGGCGGCTACACCTTC.

This clonotype has a count of ten or more. The rearrangement joins TRBV20-1 to TRBJ2-7; 11 bases line up with TRBD1. The germline V gene has CDR1 DFQATT and CDR2 SNEGSKA (reference sequence). Trimming cost V 8 bases and J 7 bases; bases outside gene matches: 10. The CDR3 is made up of 13 amino acids. This CDR3 is CSSQLGTGGEQYF. The DNA of the CDR3 is TGCAGTTCCCAGTTAGGGACAGGGGGAGAGCAGTACTTC.

This clonotype was counted at least ten times. The chain recombines TRBV28 with TRBJ1-5; D remains ambiguous. This CDR3 is 14 amino acids long. V was trimmed by 3 bases and J by 3 bases, leaving 9 bases between them. In germline, CDR1 is MDHEN, CDR2 SYDVKM. CDR3 bases: TGTGCCAGCAGTTTTCGGGCCCTCAATCAGCCCCAGCATTTT. Protein: CASSFRALNQPQHF.